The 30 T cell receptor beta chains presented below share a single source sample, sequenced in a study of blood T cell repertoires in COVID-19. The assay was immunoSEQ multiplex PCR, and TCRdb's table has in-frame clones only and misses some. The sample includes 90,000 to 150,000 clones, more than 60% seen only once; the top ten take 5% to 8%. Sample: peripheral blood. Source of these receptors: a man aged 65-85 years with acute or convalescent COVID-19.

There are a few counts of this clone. CDR3 amino acids: CASSRDRGTYEQYF. CDR3 sequence (DNA): TGTGCCAGCAGCCGTGACAGGGGCACCTACGAGCAGTACTTC. This chain connects TRBV6-1 to TRBJ2-7, with 8 positions matching TRBD1. Per germline, CDR1 MNHNS and CDR2 SASEGT. This CDR3 has 14 residues. V lost 6 bases to trimming and J lost 2 bases; unmatched junction nucleotides: 6.

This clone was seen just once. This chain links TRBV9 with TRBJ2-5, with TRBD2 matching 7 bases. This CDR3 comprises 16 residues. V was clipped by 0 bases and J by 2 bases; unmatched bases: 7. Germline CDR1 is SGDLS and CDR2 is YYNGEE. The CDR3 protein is CASSVDKRGEQETQYF. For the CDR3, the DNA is TGTGCCAGCAGCGTAGATAAGCGGGGTGAGCAAGAGACCCAGTACTTC.

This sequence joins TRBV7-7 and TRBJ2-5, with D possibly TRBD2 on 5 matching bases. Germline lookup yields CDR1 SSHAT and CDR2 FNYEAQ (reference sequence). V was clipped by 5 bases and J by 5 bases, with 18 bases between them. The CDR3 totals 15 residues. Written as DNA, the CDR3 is TGTGCCAGCAGCCGAAGGGTGGGGAGTACGGAGACCCAGTACTTC. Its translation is CASSRRVGSTETQYF.

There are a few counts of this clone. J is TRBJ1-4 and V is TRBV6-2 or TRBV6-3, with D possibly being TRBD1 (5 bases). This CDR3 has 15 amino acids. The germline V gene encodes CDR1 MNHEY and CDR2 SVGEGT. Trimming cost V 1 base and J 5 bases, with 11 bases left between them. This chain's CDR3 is CASSYFGGPNEKLFF. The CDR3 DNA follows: TGTGCCAGCAGTTACTTCGGGGGACCCAATGAAAAACTGTTTTTT.

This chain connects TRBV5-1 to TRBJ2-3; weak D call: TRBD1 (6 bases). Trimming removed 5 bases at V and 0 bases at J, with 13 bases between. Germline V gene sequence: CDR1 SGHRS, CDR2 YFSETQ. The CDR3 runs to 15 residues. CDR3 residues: CASRRRTDSTDTQYF. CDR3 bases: TGCGCCAGCAGACGACGGACAGATAGCACAGATACGCAGTATTTT.

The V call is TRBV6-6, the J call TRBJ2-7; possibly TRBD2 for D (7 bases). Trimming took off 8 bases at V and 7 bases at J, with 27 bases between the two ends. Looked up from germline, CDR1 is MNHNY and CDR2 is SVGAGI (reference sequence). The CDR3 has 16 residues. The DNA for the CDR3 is TGTGCCAGCGACTACGGGGGGCGAGCTGGTATCCAAGAGCAGTACTTC. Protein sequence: CASDYGGRAGIQEQYF.

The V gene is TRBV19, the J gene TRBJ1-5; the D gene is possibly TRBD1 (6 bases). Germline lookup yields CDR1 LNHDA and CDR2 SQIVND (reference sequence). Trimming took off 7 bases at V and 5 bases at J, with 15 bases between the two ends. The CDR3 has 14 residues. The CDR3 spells CASNPGTYDQPQHF. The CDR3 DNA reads TGTGCCAGTAATCCAGGGACATACGATCAGCCCCAGCATTTT.

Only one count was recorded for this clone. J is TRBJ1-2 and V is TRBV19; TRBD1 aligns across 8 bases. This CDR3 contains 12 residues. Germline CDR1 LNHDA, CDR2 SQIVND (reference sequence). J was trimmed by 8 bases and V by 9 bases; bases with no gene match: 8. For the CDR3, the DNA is TGTGCCAGCCGTTCAGGGGGCTGGGGCTACACCTTC. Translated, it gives CASRSGGWGYTF.

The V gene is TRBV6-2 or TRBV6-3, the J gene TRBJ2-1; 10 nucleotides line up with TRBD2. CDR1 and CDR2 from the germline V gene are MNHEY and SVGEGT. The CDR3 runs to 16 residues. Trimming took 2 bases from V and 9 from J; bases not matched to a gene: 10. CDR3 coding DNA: TGTGCCAGCAGTTACGTCTATTCGCTAGCGGGGGTTGAGCAGTTCTTC. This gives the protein CASSYVYSLAGVEQFF.

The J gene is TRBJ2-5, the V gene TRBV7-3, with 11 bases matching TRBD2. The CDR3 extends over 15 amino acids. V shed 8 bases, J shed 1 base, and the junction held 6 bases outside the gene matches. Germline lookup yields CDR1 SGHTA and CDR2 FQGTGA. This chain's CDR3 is CASSTSGASQETQYF. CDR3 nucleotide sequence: TGTGCCAGCTCGACTAGCGGGGCCTCCCAAGAGACCCAGTACTTC.

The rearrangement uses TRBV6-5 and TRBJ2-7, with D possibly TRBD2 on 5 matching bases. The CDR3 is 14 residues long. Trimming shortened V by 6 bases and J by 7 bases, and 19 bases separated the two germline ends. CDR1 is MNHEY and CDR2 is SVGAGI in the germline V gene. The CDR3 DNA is TGTGCCAGCAGCAACGGGCCTCAAGCGGAAGAGCAGTACTTC. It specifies CASSNGPQAEEQYF.

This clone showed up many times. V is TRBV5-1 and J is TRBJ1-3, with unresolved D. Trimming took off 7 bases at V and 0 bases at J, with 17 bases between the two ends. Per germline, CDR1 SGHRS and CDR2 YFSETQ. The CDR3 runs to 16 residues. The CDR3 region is CASAPGGITSGNTIYF. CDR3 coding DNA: TGCGCCAGCGCACCGGGCGGGATCACCTCTGGAAACACCATATATTTT.

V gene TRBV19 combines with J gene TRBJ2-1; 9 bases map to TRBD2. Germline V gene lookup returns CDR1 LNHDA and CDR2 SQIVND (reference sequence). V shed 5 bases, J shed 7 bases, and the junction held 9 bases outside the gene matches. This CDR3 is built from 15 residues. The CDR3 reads CASSRGTSLYNEQFF. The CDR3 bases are TGTGCCAGTAGTCGGGGGACTAGCCTTTATAATGAGCAGTTCTTC.

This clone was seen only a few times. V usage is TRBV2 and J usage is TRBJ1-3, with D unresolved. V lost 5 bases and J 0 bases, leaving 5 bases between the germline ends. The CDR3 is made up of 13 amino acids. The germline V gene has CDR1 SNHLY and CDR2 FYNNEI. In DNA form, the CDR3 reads TGTGCCAGCAGTTATGTCTCTGGAAACACCATATATTTT. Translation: CASSYVSGNTIYF.

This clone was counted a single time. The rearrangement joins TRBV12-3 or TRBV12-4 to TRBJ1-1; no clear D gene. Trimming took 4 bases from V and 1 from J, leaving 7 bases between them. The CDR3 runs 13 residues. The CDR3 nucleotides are TGTGCCAGCAGTTCTTTACAGAACACTGAAGCTTTCTTT. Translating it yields CASSSLQNTEAFF.

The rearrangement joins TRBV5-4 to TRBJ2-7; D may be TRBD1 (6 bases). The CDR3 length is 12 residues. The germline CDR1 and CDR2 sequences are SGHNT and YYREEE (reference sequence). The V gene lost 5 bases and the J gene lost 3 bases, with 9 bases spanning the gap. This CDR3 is CASSWDNYEQYF. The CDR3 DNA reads TGTGCCAGCAGTTGGGACAACTACGAGCAGTACTTC.

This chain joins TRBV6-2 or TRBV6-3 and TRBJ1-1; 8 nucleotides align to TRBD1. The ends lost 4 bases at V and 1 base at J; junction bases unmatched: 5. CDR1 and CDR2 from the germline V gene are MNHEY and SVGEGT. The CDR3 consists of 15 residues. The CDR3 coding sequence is TGTGCCAGCAGTTCCTCCGGGACAGGGAACACTGAAGCTTTCTTT. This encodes CASSSSGTGNTEAFF.

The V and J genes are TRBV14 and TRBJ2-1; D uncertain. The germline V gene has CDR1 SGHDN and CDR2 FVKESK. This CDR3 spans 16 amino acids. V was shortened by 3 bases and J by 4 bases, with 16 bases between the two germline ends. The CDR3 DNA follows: TGTGCCAGCAGCCACAATCCCGGGTCCACTTACAATGAGCAGTTCTTC. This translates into CASSHNPGSTYNEQFF.

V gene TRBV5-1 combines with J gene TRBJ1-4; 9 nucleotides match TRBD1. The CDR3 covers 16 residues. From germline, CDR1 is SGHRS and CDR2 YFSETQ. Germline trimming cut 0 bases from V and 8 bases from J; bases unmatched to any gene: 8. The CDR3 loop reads CASSLGQGQGGEKLFF. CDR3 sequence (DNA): TGCGCCAGCAGCTTGGGGCAGGGACAGGGAGGCGAAAAACTGTTTTTT.

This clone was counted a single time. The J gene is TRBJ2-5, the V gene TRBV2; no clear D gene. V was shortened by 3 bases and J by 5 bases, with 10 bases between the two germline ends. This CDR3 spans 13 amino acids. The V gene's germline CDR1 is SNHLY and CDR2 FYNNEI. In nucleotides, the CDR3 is TGTGCCAGCAGTGAGCTGAGCTGGGAGACCCAGTACTTC. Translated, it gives CASSELSWETQYF.

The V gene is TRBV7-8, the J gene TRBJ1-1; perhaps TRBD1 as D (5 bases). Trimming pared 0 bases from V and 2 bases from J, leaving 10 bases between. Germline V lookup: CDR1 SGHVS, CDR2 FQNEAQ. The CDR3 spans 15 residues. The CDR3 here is CASSLAARANTEAFF. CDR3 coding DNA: TGTGCCAGCAGCTTAGCGGCCAGGGCAAACACTGAAGCTTTCTTT.

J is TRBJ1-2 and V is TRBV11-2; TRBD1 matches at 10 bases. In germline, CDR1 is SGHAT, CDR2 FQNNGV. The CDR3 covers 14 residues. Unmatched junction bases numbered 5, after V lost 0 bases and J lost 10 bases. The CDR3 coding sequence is TGTGCCAGCAGCTTAGAAAGGGACAGGGGTTACTACACCTTC. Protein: CASSLERDRGYYTF.

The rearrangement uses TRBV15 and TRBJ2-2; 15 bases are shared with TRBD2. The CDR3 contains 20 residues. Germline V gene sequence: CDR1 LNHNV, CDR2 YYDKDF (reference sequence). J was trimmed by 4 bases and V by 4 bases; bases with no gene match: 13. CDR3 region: CATSTPPGLAGGAATGELFF. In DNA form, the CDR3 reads TGTGCCACCAGCACTCCACCGGGACTAGCGGGAGGCGCAGCCACCGGGGAGCTGTTTTTT. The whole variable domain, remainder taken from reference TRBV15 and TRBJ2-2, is DAMVIQNPRYQVTQFGKPVTLSCSQTLNHNVMYWYQQKSSQAPKLLFHYYDKDFNNEADTPDNFQSRRPNTSFCFLDIRSPGLGDTAMYLCATSTPPGLAGGAATGELFFGEGSRLTVL.

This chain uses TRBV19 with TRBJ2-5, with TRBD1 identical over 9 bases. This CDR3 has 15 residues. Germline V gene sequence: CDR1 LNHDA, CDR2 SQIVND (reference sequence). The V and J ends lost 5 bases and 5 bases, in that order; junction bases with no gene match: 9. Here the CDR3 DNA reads TGTGCCAGTAGTTCCCCGACAGGGGGAGCGGAGACCCAGTACTTC. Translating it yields CASSSPTGGAETQYF.

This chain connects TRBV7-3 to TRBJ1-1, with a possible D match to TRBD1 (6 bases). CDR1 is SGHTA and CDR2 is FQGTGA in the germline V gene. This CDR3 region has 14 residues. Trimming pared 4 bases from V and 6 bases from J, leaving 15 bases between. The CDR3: CASSSGQTWAEAFF. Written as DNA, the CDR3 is TGTGCCAGCAGCTCCGGACAGACATGGGCTGAAGCTTTCTTT.

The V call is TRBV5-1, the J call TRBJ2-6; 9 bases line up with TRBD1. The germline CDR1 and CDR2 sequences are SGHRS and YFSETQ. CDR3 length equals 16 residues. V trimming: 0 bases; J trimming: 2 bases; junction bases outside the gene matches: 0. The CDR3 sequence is CASSLGQGAGANVLTF. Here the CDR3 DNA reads TGCGCCAGCAGCTTGGGACAGGGGGCTGGGGCCAACGTCCTGACTTTC. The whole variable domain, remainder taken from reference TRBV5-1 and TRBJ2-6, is KAGVTQTPRYLIKTRGQQVTLSCSPISGHRSVSWYQQTPGQGLQFLFEYFSETQRNKGNFPGRFSGRQFSNSRSEMNVSTLELGDSALYLCASSLGQGAGANVLTFGAGSRLTVL.

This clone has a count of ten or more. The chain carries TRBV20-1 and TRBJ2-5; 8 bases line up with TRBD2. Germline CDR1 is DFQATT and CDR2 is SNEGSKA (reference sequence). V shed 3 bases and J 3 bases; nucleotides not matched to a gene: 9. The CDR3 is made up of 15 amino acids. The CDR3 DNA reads TGCAGTGCTAGTGGCGGGGGGACTAGAGAAGAGACCCAGTACTTC. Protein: CSASGGGTREETQYF.

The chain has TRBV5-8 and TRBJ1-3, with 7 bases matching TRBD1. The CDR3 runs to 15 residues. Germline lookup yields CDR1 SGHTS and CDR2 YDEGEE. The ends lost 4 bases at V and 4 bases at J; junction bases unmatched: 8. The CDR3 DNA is TGTGCCAGCAGCCCACCGGGACAGAGGGGAAACACCATATATTTT. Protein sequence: CASSPPGQRGNTIYF.

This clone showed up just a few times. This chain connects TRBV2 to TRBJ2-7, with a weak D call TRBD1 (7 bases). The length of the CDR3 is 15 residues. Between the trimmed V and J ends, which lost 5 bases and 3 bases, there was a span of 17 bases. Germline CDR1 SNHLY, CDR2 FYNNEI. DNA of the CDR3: TGTGCCAGCAGTCCTTTGCAGGGGGGCCGCTACGAGCAGTACTTC. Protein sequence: CASSPLQGGRYEQYF.

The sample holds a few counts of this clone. The CDR3 bases are TGTGCCAGCAGCGTAGGGGTTGGAGGGGCCAGTAATGAAAAACTGTTTTTT. Its translation: CASSVGVGGASNEKLFF. The chain combines TRBV9 with TRBJ1-4; D may be TRBD1 (5 bases). This CDR3 is built from 17 residues. Germline V gene lookup returns CDR1 SGDLS and CDR2 YYNGEE. V shed 0 bases and J shed 4 bases, with 16 bases lying between them. Full variable domain (outside the CDR3, taken from reference TRBV9 and TRBJ1-4): DSGVTQTPKHLITATGQRVTLRCSPRSGDLSVYWYQQSLDQGLQFLIQYYNGEERAKGNILERFSAQQFPDLHSELNLSSLELGDSALYFCASSVGVGGASNEKLFFGSGTQLSVL.